What follows describes a single TCR beta chain. The sample originates from a study of blood T cells in healthy people across ages. J lost 3 bases, V lost 5 bases, and 4 bases had no gene match. This CDR3 has 15 residues. Germline CDR1 LNHDA, CDR2 SQIVND (reference sequence). Primed by a sample-barcoded 5' primer and a J-beta primer mix, a second PCR proceeded for roughly 7 to 11 cycles. TCRdb independently ran MiXCR on the 5' RACE reads; one entry per CDR3 protein. This sample yields approximately 960,000 distinct CDR3 sequences, of which just under 30% are seen a single time; 10% belongs to the top ten. Russia was home to the donors, healthy Caucasian individuals aged 6 to 90. Samples each had at least 5.5 micrograms of total RNA extracted. The sample was also reused in another study, on T cells of mothers and their children. That paper states: Maternal samples each gave over 9.5 million TCR beta CDR3 reads, and child samples roughly 3.3 million each. Inherited differences only slightly affect thymic shaping of TCR recombination output.

The chain carries TRBV19 and TRBJ1-4; TRBD1 aligns across 9 bases. The sequenced sample was blood. The receptor's source is a woman aged 40-49 years in good health. The DNA for the CDR3 is TGTGCCAGTAGTCCGCGGACAGGGGCTAATGAAAAACTGTTTTTT. It is translated as CASSPRTGANEKLFF.